The clone carrying this TCR beta chain was recorded many times. The antigen remains undetermined. The source of the sample is a study of prognosis after radiotherapy for stage I lung cancer. The overall study: Histologically, the tumors comprised squamous cell carcinoma in seven patients and adenocarcinoma in under 15. The radiotherapy was SBRT split into 3 to 5 fractions, giving a biologically effective dose of at least 100 Gy.

With two-round multiplex PCR, TCR beta CDR3 sequences were amplified from genomic DNA. For every TRBV and TRBJ gene, a specific primer was used in first-round PCR. One entry per CDR3 protein results from TCRdb running MiXCR on the multiplex PCR reads. The sample includes approximately 25,000 distinct CDR3 sequences, approximately 44% of them seen just once. Regarding the study as a whole: Median unique TCR clone counts of about 9,700 versus 6,500 showed a fall after stereotactic body radiation therapy.

The V gene end was trimmed by 3 bases and the J gene end by 1 base; junction bases not matched to a gene: 1. This CDR3 comprises 13 residues. Germline values: CDR1 SGDLS, CDR2 YYNGEE. This TCR was recovered from a donor aged 50 or older with non-small cell lung cancer. The sample here was PBMCs, taken before or after stereotactic body radiation therapy (not recorded which). The chain couples TRBV9 to TRBJ2-7; 7 positions match TRBD1. The CDR3 loop reads CASSAGQSYEQYF. Here the CDR3 DNA reads TGTGCCAGCAGCGCGGGACAGTCCTACGAGCAGTACTTC.